This paragraph covers one T cell receptor (beta chain) sequence. This entry is derived from a study of blood T cell repertoires in COVID-19. Whole-study context: Samples taken during acute and convalescent COVID-19 were collected in the United States, Italy and Spain. Sources were T cells, B-cell-depleted T cells, or PBMCs; the material itself was cDNA or gDNA.

Original methodology: Scientists estimated how many nucleated cells there were by amplifying reference gene primers. TCRdb's copy holds only in-frame clones and misses some; the assay was immunoSEQ multiplex PCR. Clone size and V and J calls were adopted from that table, with D and trimming inferred from the DNA. The sample includes 95,000 to 110,000 clones, 90% to 95% of them seen just once. Unmatched junction bases numbered 4, after V lost 8 bases and J lost 0 bases. This CDR3 region has 15 residues. Per germline, CDR1 SGHNT and CDR2 YENEEA. Sequenced material: peripheral blood. This clonotype originated in a human donor in a cohort sampled during active COVID-19. The chain links TRBV11-3 to TRBJ2-1, with TRBD2 identical over 10 bases. In DNA, the CDR3 is TGTGCCAGCGCTAGCGGGAGTAGCTCCTACAATGAGCAGTTCTTC. Its protein product is CASASGSSSYNEQFF.